This T cell receptor beta chain was recorded in a study of blood T cells in healthy people across ages. Looked up from germline, CDR1 is ENHRY and CDR2 is SYGVKD. The V and J ends lost 10 bases and 5 bases respectively, with 19 bases between them. The CDR3 consists of 14 residues. The use of a sample-barcoded 5' primer and a J-beta primer mix characterized a second PCR of roughly 7 to 11 cycles. MiXCR, run by TCRdb on the 5' RACE reads, gives a single entry per CDR3 protein. Here the sample spans 700,000 to 1,000,000 distinct CDR3 sequences, 44% being singletons. The sequenced sample consisted of blood. The chain links TRBV10-3 to TRBJ2-3; weak D call: TRBD2 (5 bases). The sequence came from a man aged 55 to 70 in good health. CDR3 sequence (DNA): TGTGCCACAGCCCCTTCTAGCCACGGAGATACGCAGTATTTT. Amino acids: CATAPSSHGDTQYF.